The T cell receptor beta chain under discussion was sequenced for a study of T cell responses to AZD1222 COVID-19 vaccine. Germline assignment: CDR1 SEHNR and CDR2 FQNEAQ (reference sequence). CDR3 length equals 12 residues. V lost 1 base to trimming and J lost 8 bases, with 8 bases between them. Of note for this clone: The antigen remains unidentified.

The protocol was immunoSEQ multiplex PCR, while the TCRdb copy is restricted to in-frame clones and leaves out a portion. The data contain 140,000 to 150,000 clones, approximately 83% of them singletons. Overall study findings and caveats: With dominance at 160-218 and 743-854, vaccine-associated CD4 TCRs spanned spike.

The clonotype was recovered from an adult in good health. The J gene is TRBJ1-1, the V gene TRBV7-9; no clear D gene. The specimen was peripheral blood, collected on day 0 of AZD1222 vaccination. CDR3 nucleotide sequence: TGTGCCAGCAGCTTAGACGGCGCCGAAGCTTTCTTT. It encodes CASSLDGAEAFF.